This entry concerns a single T cell receptor (beta chain). These data are taken from a study of shared clonotypes between healthy human individuals. The naive CD8 population came from CD45RO-negative cells selected for CCR7, without terminally differentiated effector memory CD45RA+ cells. Germline CDR1 and CDR2: MDHEN and SYDVKM. The V end was cut by 2 bases, the J end by 8 bases, with 15 bases between. The CDR3 runs 15 residues. This table comes from immunoSEQ multiplex PCR, and its TCRdb copy is limited to in-frame clones, with some not included. The data show about 2 million clones, with about 95% seen just once and 1% to 1.5% held by the top ten.

The rearrangement joins TRBV28 to TRBJ1-4; possible D gene TRBD1, 5 bases. The receptor comes from a young man in good health. Sequenced material: naive CD8+ T cells sorted from blood. CDR3 loop: CASSLSSPGSEKLFF. The CDR3 coding sequence is TGTGCCAGCAGTTTAAGTAGCCCAGGGTCCGAAAAACTGTTTTTT.